This T cell receptor (beta chain) was identified during a study of blood T cell repertoires in COVID-19. This clone was detected a few times. Measured with immunoSEQ multiplex PCR; TCRdb has only the in-frame clones, and not every one. Here the sample spans 70,000 or so clones, 70% to 75% being singletons. This clonotype was obtained from a man aged 70 or older with acute or convalescent COVID-19. Sequencing was done on a sample of peripheral blood.

In DNA, the CDR3 is TGCGCCAGCAGTGAGGTGGGGGGAGAGACCCAGTACTTC. Its protein product is CASSEVGGETQYF. The chain joins TRBV10-2 to TRBJ2-5; tentatively, D is TRBD2 (6 bases). Germline V CDR1 and CDR2: WSHSY, SAAADI. The ends were cut back, 2 bases at V and 4 bases at J, with 8 bases in the middle. The CDR3 length is 13 residues.